The rows below give T cell receptor beta chains drawn from one sample of a study of blood T cell dynamics during melanoma immunotherapy. TCRdb's table, derived via immunoSEQ multiplex PCR, lists solely in-frame clones and lacks some. The sample includes some 10,000 clones, over 80% of them seen just once. Sequenced material: blood, taken from a patient treated with checkpoint blockade. These TCRs come from a human donor with melanoma. Each CDR3 is given with its conserved first and last residue. D genes are given only for firm matches. Rows may omit the clone size; those that give it use once, few, many or a size class.

-,TRBJ2-5,TRBV15,-,14,TGTGCCACCAGCAGAGAGTTACAGCAAGAGACCCAGTACTTC,CATSRELQQETQYF
-,TRBJ2-3,TRBV1,-,12,TGCACCAGCAGCCAAGAGAGGGAGCCGCAGTATTTT,CTSSQEREPQYF
TRBD2,TRBJ2-1,TRBV7-9,-,13,TGTGCCAGCAGCTTGGGACTAGCGGGTGAGCAGTTCTTC,CASSLGLAGEQFF
-,TRBJ1-1,TRBV5-5,-,14,TGTGCCAGCAGCTTCCCCACCAGGAACACTGAAGCTTTCTTT,CASSFPTRNTEAFF
TRBD1,TRBJ1-6,TRBV10-3,-,17,TGTGCCATCAGGGCCCAACAGACAGGGGGGCCGAATTCACCCCTCCACTTT,CAIRAQQTGGPNSPLHF
-,TRBJ1-6,TRBV6-5,-,13,TGTGCCAGCAGTTATCAGGCCCTTTCACCCCTCCACTTT,CASSYQALSPLHF
-,TRBJ2-5,TRBV5-1,-,15,TGCGCCAGCAGCTTGTCGATCGGGGACCAAGAGACCCAGTACTTC,CASSLSIGDQETQYF
-,TRBJ1-2,TRBV6-6,-,14,TGTGCCAGCAGTTACTCTTCGGCAGTCTATGGCTACACCTTC,CASSYSSAVYGYTF
-,TRBJ2-7,TRBV11-2,-,11,TGTGCCAGCAGCTCTTTCTACGAGCAGTACTTC,CASSSFYEQYF
-,TRBJ2-2,TRBV7-2,-,14,TGTGCCAGCAGCTCCGCAAGGAACACCGGGGAGCTGTTTTTT,CASSSARNTGELFF
-,TRBJ2-7,TRBV7-6,-,13,TGTGCCAGCAGCCATTCAAGGGGGGACGAGCAGTACTTC,CASSHSRGDEQYF
-,TRBJ2-2,TRBV30,-,14,TGTGCCTGGAGTTCCCCCTTAAACACCGGGGAGCTGTTTTTT,CAWSSPLNTGELFF
TRBD2,TRBJ2-2,TRBV28,-,17,TGTGCCAGCAGTTTAGGTGGACTAGCGGGATACACCGGGGAGCTGTTTTTT,CASSLGGLAGYTGELFF
-,TRBJ2-2,TRBV27,-,15,TGTGCCAGCAGTCGGACTGGCTGGGCCACCGGGGAGCTGTTTTTT,CASSRTGWATGELFF
-,TRBJ2-2,TRBV7-8,-,17,TGTGCCAGCAGCCCATCTTGGGGCGCCTCGAACACCGGGGAGCTGTTTTTT,CASSPSWGASNTGELFF
TRBD2,TRBJ2-7,TRBV19,-,15,TGTGCCAGTAGTATAGATCTATGGAGCGGGAAAGAGCAGTACTTC,CASSIDLWSGKEQYF
-,TRBJ2-7,TRBV18,-,15,TGTGCCAGCTCACCAAGAGGCCAGGGTATCTACGAGCAGTACTTC,CASSPRGQGIYEQYF
TRBD1,TRBJ2-3,TRBV9,-,18,TGTGCCAGCAGCGTAGGCCCGGGACAGGGTGCTAGCACAGATACGCAGTATTTT,CASSVGPGQGASTDTQYF
TRBD2,TRBJ2-3,TRBV11-1,-,15,TGTGCCAGCAGCACCCGAGCGGGGCCCACAGATACGCAGTATTTT,CASSTRAGPTDTQYF
-,TRBJ1-2,TRBV7-2,once,17,TGTGCCAGCAGCGCACCGAGCATTAGAGCTATCAACTATGGCTACACCTTC,CASSAPSIRAINYGYTF
-,TRBJ1-1,TRBV6-4,-,13,TGTGCCAGCAGTGACAGGGCGAACACTGAAGCTTTCTTT,CASSDRANTEAFF
-,TRBJ1-1,TRBV30,-,12,TGTGCCTGGAGTAGACAGAACACTGAAGCTTTCTTT,CAWSRQNTEAFF
-,TRBJ2-2,TRBV5-1,-,16,TGCGCCAGCAGCTTGGGGGTTCAAACGAACACCGGGGAGCTGTTTTTT,CASSLGVQTNTGELFF
TRBD1,TRBJ1-1,TRBV2,-,16,TGTGCCAGCAGTAAAGGGTTGACAGGGGGAAACACTGAAGCTTTCTTT,CASSKGLTGGNTEAFF
-,TRBJ1-1,TRBV12-5,once,13,TGTGCTAGTGGTAGAGCGTTGAACACTGAAGCTTTCTTT,CASGRALNTEAFF
TRBD1,TRBJ2-7,TRBV6-6,-,16,TGTGCCAGCAGTCCCGGGACAGGGGCGCTACTATACGAGCAGTACTTC,CASSPGTGALLYEQYF
-,TRBJ1-6,TRBV9,once,14,TGTGCCAGCAGCAGTCGTGGGGGGGATTCACCCCTCCACTTT,CASSSRGGDSPLHF
-,TRBJ2-1,TRBV5-1,-,13,TGCGCCAGCAGCGAGCAGTCCTACAATGAGCAGTTCTTC,CASSEQSYNEQFF
TRBD2,TRBJ2-2,TRBV5-4,-,14,TGTGCCAGCAGCCCGGGACTAGAGGCCGGGGAGCTGTTTTTT,CASSPGLEAGELFF
-,TRBJ2-5,TRBV7-6,-,15,TGTGCCAGCAGCTTAGCCCCAGGGGATCAAGAGACCCAGTACTTC,CASSLAPGDQETQYF
-,TRBJ1-5,TRBV10-1,-,13,TGCGCCAGCAGTGAGTCGATAACTCAGCCCCAGCATTTT,CASSESITQPQHF
TRBD2,TRBJ2-3,TRBV6-1,-,15,TGTGCCAGCACCCCGGTAGCGGGGGGCCCAGATACGCAGTATTTT,CASTPVAGGPDTQYF
-,TRBJ1-1,TRBV4-1,-,14,TGCGCCAGCAGCCCAGACAGAGCGAACACTGAAGCTTTCTTT,CASSPDRANTEAFF
TRBD1,TRBJ1-1,TRBV7-6,-,15,TGTGCCAGCAGATCCCCCGGGACAGATAACACTGAAGCTTTCTTT,CASRSPGTDNTEAFF
-,TRBJ1-3,TRBV2,-,15,TGTGCCAGCAGTGATGGTCGTCTCTCTGGAAACACCATATATTTT,CASSDGRLSGNTIYF
-,TRBJ2-2,TRBV7-9,once,13,TGTGCCAGCAGCTTAGCGACGGCCGGGGAGCTGTTTTTT,CASSLATAGELFF
-,TRBJ2-3,TRBV9,-,15,TGTGCCAGCAGCGTAGGGGTTAGCGAGAGAGATACGCAGTATTTT,CASSVGVSERDTQYF
-,TRBJ1-5,TRBV7-2,-,17,TGTGCCAGCAGCTTAGTCGGACGGTCAAGAGGAGGACAGCCCCAGCATTTT,CASSLVGRSRGGQPQHF
-,TRBJ1-2,TRBV7-9,-,14,TGTGCCAGCAGCCTAGATCTGGCGACCTATGGCTACACCTTC,CASSLDLATYGYTF
-,TRBJ1-1,TRBV7-2,-,13,TGTGCCAGCACCACTTCAGGGTACACTGAAGCTTTCTTT,CASTTSGYTEAFF
TRBD2,TRBJ2-5,TRBV7-2,once,16,TGTGCCAGCAGCCCAGGGTCTAGCGGGGGGGGAGAGACCCAGTACTTC,CASSPGSSGGGETQYF
-,TRBJ1-1,TRBV20-1,-,11,TGCAGTGCTATTGTGGTTGCTGAAGCTTTCTTT,CSAIVVAEAFF
-,TRBJ1-6,TRBV27,-,16,TGTGCCAGCAGTTTCTCCGGGGCCGCTGCTGGGTCACCCCTCCACTTT,CASSFSGAAAGSPLHF
TRBD1,TRBJ1-2,TRBV7-2,-,14,TGTGCCAGCAGCTTAGCCCAGGGGGCAGATGGCTACACCTTC,CASSLAQGADGYTF
-,TRBJ1-5,TRBV6-1,-,16,TGTGCCAGCAGTGAATTACAGGGTTATGGCAATCAGCCCCAGCATTTT,CASSELQGYGNQPQHF
-,TRBJ1-1,TRBV5-5,-,15,TGTGCCAGCATCCCAGGGGATTATGGGATAACTGAAGCTTTCTTT,CASIPGDYGITEAFF
-,TRBJ1-2,TRBV2,-,13,TGTGCCAGCAGTGAAGCCTCTCCGAGAGGCTACACCTTC,CASSEASPRGYTF
-,TRBJ1-1,TRBV7-2,-,14,TGTGCCAGCAGCTTAGGGTGGGGGAACACTGAAGCTTTCTTT,CASSLGWGNTEAFF